This record covers a single T cell receptor (beta chain). A read error may account for a junction end that differs from germline. The identical CDR3 is also encoded by other nucleotide sequences in the sample. These data come from a study of circulating and synovial CD4+ cells in juvenile arthritis. CDR3 length: 13 amino acids. Germline V gene sequence: CDR1 KGHSH, CDR2 LQKENI. Sequenced samples came from active juvenile idiopathic arthritis patients. The assay was immunoSEQ multiplex PCR, and TCRdb's table has in-frame clones only and misses some. The profile covers around 31,000 clones, with 95% appearing a single time and approximately 0.18% taken by the ten largest.

V usage is TRBV18 and J usage is TRBJ2-7; D may be TRBD2 (5 bases). The sequenced sample was CD4+ T cells from blood. This clonotype originated in a human donor with juvenile idiopathic arthritis. DNA of the CDR3: TGCGCCAGCTCACGCGGAGGCCTCGCCGAGCAGTACTTC. It is translated as CASSRGGLAEQYF.